These T cell receptor beta chains were read from a single sample in a study of identical twins. TCRdb re-called the 5' RACE reads with MiXCR, one entry per CDR3 protein. The sample lists a few hundred thousand distinct CDR3 sequences; less than 20% were seen once. The sequenced sample was naive T cells sorted from blood. These receptors were taken from a man aged 50-60 years in good health. Both conserved end residues are part of each CDR3. D genes are given only for firm matches. Expanded clones get a size class; other rows say once, few or many, or leave the size out.

cdr3_aa cdr3_nt j_call clone_size d_call v_call
CASSLISGGETQYF TGTGCCAGCAGCCTTATCAGCGGGGGTGAGACCCAGTACTTC TRBJ2-5 - TRBD2 TRBV4-2
CASSPTSQISNSPLHF TGTGCCAGCAGCCCCACCAGTCAGATCAGTAATTCACCCCTCCACTTT TRBJ1-6 - - TRBV7-6
CASSYQRPNEQFF TGTGCCAGCAGTTACCAGCGGCCCAATGAGCAGTTCTTC TRBJ2-1 - - TRBV6-2/TRBV6-3
CASGLYTSGQETQYF TGTGCTAGTGGTTTGTATACTAGCGGACAAGAGACCCAGTACTTC TRBJ2-5 many TRBD2 TRBV12-5
CASSLFRGRGERLLDTEAFF TGTGCCAGCAGCTTATTCCGCGGCCGGGGGGAACGGCTCTTGGACACTGAAGCTTTCTTT TRBJ1-1 - - TRBV11-1
CASSQLPGTGAGYTF TGTGCCAGCAGCCAACTTCCCGGGACGGGCGCTGGCTACACCTTC TRBJ1-2 few - TRBV4-2
CASSYGGTGSYEQYF TGTGCCAGCAGTTACGGGGGGACGGGATCCTACGAGCAGTACTTC TRBJ2-7 few - TRBV6-5
CASSLSPSSGANVLTF TGCGCCAGCAGCCTGAGCCCCAGTTCTGGGGCCAACGTCCTGACTTTC TRBJ2-6 - - TRBV5-1
CASSLMTARLSYEQYF TGCGCCAGCAGCTTGATGACGGCACGACTCTCCTACGAGCAGTACTTC TRBJ2-7 few - TRBV5-1
CSVDASGRYEQFF TGCAGCGTTGATGCTAGCGGGAGGTATGAGCAGTTCTTC TRBJ2-1 - TRBD2 TRBV29-1
CASNYRGGATDTQYF TGTGCCAGCAATTACAGGGGAGGCGCCACGGATACGCAGTATTTT TRBJ2-3 - - TRBV6-2/TRBV6-3